These 31 T cell receptor beta chains originate from one sample sequenced in a study of T cells in Graves' hyperthyroidism and ophthalmopathy. Template material for amplifying TCR beta CDR3 regions consisted of RNA transcripts. The HTBI primer set was used in a first-round RT-PCR of the TCR CDR3. TCRdb itself ran the multiplex PCR reads through MiXCR, one entry per CDR3 protein. The sample yields roughly 180,000 distinct CDR3 sequences, 8% to 9.5% seen once. The sample taken for sequencing was blood. Every receptor here comes from a woman aged 18-29 years with Graves' hyperthyroidism that later progressed to Graves' ophthalmopathy.

The chain is built from TRBV29-1 and TRBJ2-1; D call uncertain. CDR3 length: 12 residues. CDR1 is SQVTM, CDR2 ANQGSEA, per germline. V was shortened by 0 bases and J by 15 bases, with 15 bases between the two germline ends. CDR3 DNA: TGCAGCGTTGAAGATAGTCTGCAGTTAGCGTTCTTC. It encodes CSVEDSLQLAFF.

This clonotype was counted ten times or more. This chain connects TRBV12-3 or TRBV12-4 to TRBJ2-2, with D possibly TRBD1 on 5 matching bases. This CDR3 region has 15 residues. V was cut by 6 bases and J by 1 base, with 12 bases left in between. The CDR3 DNA reads TGTGCCAGCAGGGCGACAGCCCGGAACACCGGGGAGCTGTTTTTT. Translated, it gives CASRATARNTGELFF.

Ten or more counts support this clonotype. V is TRBV2 and J is TRBJ1-5; tentatively, D is TRBD1 (5 bases). The CDR3 consists of 14 residues. With 6 bases removed from V and 0 bases from J, the gap between germline ends came to 9 bases. Germline assignment: CDR1 SNHLY and CDR2 FYNNEI. CDR3 nucleotides: TGTGCCAGCAGAGGGACTCCTAGCAATCAGCCCCAGCATTTT. Its protein product is CASRGTPSNQPQHF.

Many counts were recorded for this clonotype. The genes are TRBV3-1 and TRBJ2-1; a possible D gene is TRBD2 (5 bases). The CDR3 is 14 residues long. Germline V gives CDR1 LGHDT, CDR2 YNNKEL (reference sequence). With 4 bases removed from V and 8 bases from J, the gap between germline ends came to 15 bases. CDR3 protein: CASSRDFARDEQFF. CDR3 DNA sequence: TGTGCCAGCAGCCGGGATTTCGCGCGGGATGAGCAGTTCTTC.

Ten or more counts support this clonotype. The V gene is TRBV5-8, the J gene TRBJ2-3; TRBD2 might be the D (6 bases). The CDR3 is 15 amino acids. From germline, CDR1 is SGHTS and CDR2 YDEGEE. Trimming left V 0 bases short and J 8 bases short, with 16 bases between. This CDR3 reads CASSLANGRRVTQYF. The CDR3 coding sequence is TGTGCCAGCAGCTTGGCTAACGGGAGACGAGTTACGCAGTATTTT.

The V gene is TRBV5-4, the J gene TRBJ2-2; a possible D gene is TRBD2 (6 bases). The CDR3 contains 16 residues. The germline V and J ends were trimmed by 4 bases and 1 base, with 14 bases remaining between them. CDR1 and CDR2 (germline): SGHNT, YYREEE (reference sequence). This chain's CDR3 is CASSPRGTQNTGELFF. The CDR3 DNA follows: TGTGCCAGCAGCCCGCGAGGGACTCAGAACACCGGGGAGCTGTTTTTT.

This clonotype was seen many times. This rearrangement joins TRBV20-1 to TRBJ2-3, with 7 bases lining up with TRBD2. J was trimmed by 4 bases and V by 7 bases; bases with no gene match: 5. This CDR3 spans 12 amino acids. In germline, CDR1 is DFQATT, CDR2 SNEGSKA (reference sequence). The CDR3 DNA is TGCAGTGTTCGTGGGAGGGCAGATACGCAGTATTTT. This sequence encodes CSVRGRADTQYF.

This clonotype was seen many times. The V gene is TRBV7-3, the J gene TRBJ1-6; D is perhaps TRBD1 (5 bases). Germline-derived CDR1 and CDR2 are SGHTA and FQGTGA. V was shortened by 0 bases and J by 6 bases, with 12 bases between the two germline ends. The CDR3 length is 16 residues. The CDR3 spells CASSLTPPGGNSPLHF. CDR3 coding DNA: TGTGCCAGCAGCTTAACCCCTCCTGGGGGTAATTCACCCCTCCACTTT.

The chain couples TRBV7-6 to TRBJ2-2; D is possibly TRBD2 (5 bases). The CDR3 consists of 14 residues. Germline-derived CDR1 and CDR2 are SGHVS and FNYEAQ. Trimming pared 2 bases from V and 7 bases from J, leaving 11 bases between. The CDR3 region is CASSLRPGDGELFF. CDR3 in DNA: TGTGCCAGCAGCTTAAGGCCCGGGGACGGGGAGCTGTTTTTT.

This clonotype was found many times. The chain is built from TRBV3-1 and TRBJ2-3, with 12 positions matching TRBD2. The germline CDR1 and CDR2 sequences are LGHDT and YNNKEL (reference sequence). The length of the CDR3 is 17 residues. Trimming at V came to 0 bases and at J to 5 bases, leaving 6 bases not matched to a gene. CDR3 residues: CASSQETPGLAGDTQYF. DNA for the CDR3: TGTGCCAGCAGCCAAGAAACCCCGGGACTAGCGGGAGATACGCAGTATTTT.

The chain joins TRBV20-1 to TRBJ1-3; the D gene is possibly TRBD1 (6 bases). The CDR3 spans 18 residues. V lost 0 bases to trimming and J lost 4 bases, with 22 bases between them. Per the germline V gene, CDR1 is DFQATT and CDR2 is SNEGSKA (reference sequence). CDR3 sequence (DNA): TGCAGTGCTAGAGATCCAAACCCTCCCGGGGGCAGGGGAAACACCATATATTTT. It encodes CSARDPNPPGGRGNTIYF.

This clonotype has a count of ten or more. The chain combines TRBV7-9 with TRBJ2-6, with 12 bases matching TRBD1. The V and J ends lost 2 bases and 3 bases, in that order; junction bases with no gene match: 5. Germline V gives CDR1 SEHNR, CDR2 FQNEAQ (reference sequence). CDR3 length equals 18 residues. CDR3 protein: CASSLSGTGGVGANVLTF. DNA of the CDR3: TGTGCCAGCAGCTTATCTGGGACAGGGGGCGTTGGGGCCAACGTCCTGACTTTC. Full variable domain (outside the CDR3, taken from reference TRBV7-9 and TRBJ2-6): DTGVSQNPRHKITKRGQNVTFRCDPISEHNRLYWYRQTLGQGPEFLTYFQNEAQLEKSRLLSDRFSAERPKGSFSTLEIQRTEQGDSAMYLCASSLSGTGGVGANVLTFGAGSRLTVL.

This clonotype was counted at least ten times. V gene TRBV27 combines with J gene TRBJ1-2; no clear D gene. V lost 3 bases, J lost 8 bases, and 25 bases lay in between. This CDR3 is 17 amino acids long. In germline, CDR1 is MNHEY, CDR2 SMNVEV (reference sequence). The DNA for the CDR3 is TGTGCCAGCAGTTTCCTATTCACTAGACTGTACAGCAGCGGCTACACCTTC. Encoded protein: CASSFLFTRLYSSGYTF.

At least ten counts were recorded for this clonotype. The chain employs TRBV28 and TRBJ1-2; D is undetermined. V was cut by 2 bases and J by 6 bases, with 4 bases left in between. There are 11 residues in the CDR3. Per the germline V gene, CDR1 is MDHEN and CDR2 is SYDVKM. This chain's CDR3 is CASSLRDGYTF. CDR3 nucleotide sequence: TGTGCCAGCAGTTTAAGGGATGGCTACACCTTC.

In the case of this clonotype: The junction departs from the called germline gene at one end, perhaps through a read error. This chain connects TRBV20-1 to TRBJ2-1; D might be TRBD1 (6 bases). The CDR3 covers 17 residues. Germline values: CDR1 DFQATT, CDR2 SNEGSKA (reference sequence). The CDR3 loop reads CSAKPLTGTRPYNERFF. The CDR3 DNA reads TGCAGTGCTAAGCCCCTGACAGGTACCCGCCCGTACAATGAGCGGTTCTTC.

This clonotype occurred many times. This chain connects TRBV6-1 to TRBJ2-5; 7 nucleotides line up with TRBD1. Germline assignment: CDR1 MNHNS and CDR2 SASEGT. There are 15 residues in the CDR3. Trimming cost V 6 bases and J 2 bases; bases outside gene matches: 9. The CDR3, as DNA: TGTGCCAGCAGCGGATATCGGGACAGACAAGAGACCCAGTACTTC. Translation gives CASSGYRDRQETQYF.

This clonotype was counted many times. The J gene is TRBJ1-1, the V gene TRBV5-6; D ambiguous. In germline, CDR1 is SGHDT, CDR2 YYEEEE. V lost 5 bases to trimming and J lost 2 bases, with 7 bases between them. This CDR3 has 12 amino acids. In nucleotides, the CDR3 is TGTGCCAGCAGTCTCGCCAACACTGAAGCTTTCTTT. This sequence encodes CASSLANTEAFF.

The chain combines TRBV7-2 with TRBJ2-7; 7 bases are shared with TRBD2. The ends lost 5 bases at V and 0 bases at J; junction bases unmatched: 19. Germline V gives CDR1 SGHTA, CDR2 FQGNSA. This CDR3 is built from 19 residues. CDR3 protein: CASSGRDRGLAEGSYEQYF. Written as DNA, the CDR3 is TGTGCCAGCAGCGGCCGGGACCGTGGCCTAGCGGAGGGCTCCTACGAGCAGTACTTC.

In this sample, this clonotype turned up many times. The rearrangement joins TRBV29-1 to TRBJ2-1; 7 nucleotides agree with TRBD2. Germline values: CDR1 SQVTM, CDR2 ANQGSEA. The CDR3 is 15 amino acids. V was pared by 0 bases and J by 0 bases, with 2 bases of the junction left unmatched. CDR3 sequence (DNA): TGCAGCGTTGAAGACAGCGGGGACTCCTACAATGAGCAGTTCTTC. As protein: CSVEDSGDSYNEQFF.

Turning to this clonotype: This sequence may be a read error, since a much larger clone differs from it by one base. The chain's CDR3 is CAWMSAGTNEKLFF. The DNA of the CDR3 is TGTGCCTGGATGTCAGCTGGAACTAATGAAAAACTGTTTTTT. The rearrangement joins TRBV30 to TRBJ1-4; D gene unclear. The CDR3 runs to 14 residues. Germline CDR1 GTSNPN, CDR2 SVGIG (reference sequence). V was cut by 4 bases and J by 1 base, with 10 bases left in between.

In its sample, this clonotype was seen many times. The chain employs TRBV2 and TRBJ2-3, with D unresolved. V lost 0 bases and J 1 base, leaving 5 bases between the germline ends. Germline V gene lookup returns CDR1 SNHLY and CDR2 FYNNEI. The CDR3 covers 14 residues. The DNA for the CDR3 is TGTGCCAGCAGTGAAGCGCTCGGCACAGATACGCAGTATTTT. Its protein product is CASSEALGTDTQYF.

This clonotype was detected many times. J is TRBJ1-6 and V is TRBV19, with D perhaps matching TRBD1 (6 bases). Germline V lookup: CDR1 LNHDA, CDR2 SQIVND (reference sequence). Trimming took off 6 bases at V and 14 bases at J, with 20 bases between the two ends. The CDR3 loop spans 14 amino acids. CDR3 protein: CASRPGQQSFTLHF. The CDR3 bases are TGTGCCAGTAGGCCGGGACAACAATCCTTCACCCTCCACTTT.

The J gene is TRBJ1-3, the V gene TRBV27; no clear D. The V and J ends lost 6 bases and 1 base respectively, with 13 bases between them. The CDR3 covers 15 residues. Germline V gene sequence: CDR1 MNHEY, CDR2 SMNVEV (reference sequence). CDR3 loop: CASRSLGVSGNTIYF. DNA of the CDR3: TGTGCCAGCAGAAGTCTAGGCGTTTCTGGAAACACCATATATTTT.

This clonotype was counted ten times or more. The chain carries TRBV6-1 and TRBJ1-1; D uncertain. The CDR3 contains 11 residues. In germline, CDR1 is MNHNS, CDR2 SASEGT. V was trimmed by 3 bases and J by 10 bases, leaving 9 bases between them. In nucleotides, the CDR3 is TGTGCCAGCAGTGAGGTCCGGATAGCTTTCTTT. Translating gives CASSEVRIAFF.

The gene calls are TRBV12-3 or TRBV12-4 and TRBJ2-1; 12 nucleotides agree with TRBD1. The junction had 6 bases not matched to a gene; V was cut back by 4 bases and J by 5 bases. The CDR3 extends over 16 amino acids. CDR3 sequence reads: CASSSGGTGGHNEQFF. The CDR3, as DNA: TGTGCCAGCAGTTCAGGCGGGACAGGGGGCCACAATGAGCAGTTCTTC.

As DNA, the CDR3 is TGTGCCAGCAGTCAACGGGGGATTGCTAGCACAGATACGCAGTATTTT. This encodes CASSQRGIASTDTQYF. The J gene is TRBJ2-3, the V gene TRBV6-1; D possibly corresponds to TRBD2 (6 bases). Germline V CDR1 and CDR2: MNHNS, SASEGT. The CDR3 runs to 16 residues. V was cut by 5 bases and J by 0 bases, with 15 bases left in between.

This clonotype showed up just a few times. One base away lies a much larger clone, so this may be a sequencing read error. The chain's CDR3 is CASGQETAGELFF. The DNA of the CDR3 is TGTGCCAGCGGCCAAGAAACCGCCGGGGAGCTGTTTTTT. The chain joins TRBV3-1 to TRBJ2-2, with D unclear. This CDR3 is 13 amino acids long. CDR1 and CDR2 from the germline V gene are LGHDT and YNNKEL (reference sequence).

This clonotype was observed many times. The chain joins TRBV20-1 to TRBJ1-5; 11 positions agree with TRBD1. V was pared by 6 bases and J by 3 bases, with 7 bases of the junction left unmatched. The CDR3 contains 15 residues. CDR1 is DFQATT, CDR2 SNEGSKA, per germline (reference sequence). The CDR3 DNA sequence: TGCAGTGCCCCCGGGACAGGGGGTACCAATCAGCCCCAGCATTTT. As protein: CSAPGTGGTNQPQHF.

This clonotype was seen ten or more times. The rearrangement links TRBV28 to TRBJ2-5; 8 bases are shared with TRBD1. Germline V gene data show CDR1 as MDHEN and CDR2 as SYDVKM. The V segment lost 6 bases and the J segment 2 bases; nucleotides outside the gene matches: 11. The CDR3 sequence is 16 residues long. The CDR3 DNA reads TGTGCCAGCAGAAACCGGACAGGGACACATCAAGAGACCCAGTACTTC. Its translation: CASRNRTGTHQETQYF.

This clonotype has at least ten counts. The V and J genes are TRBV5-5 and TRBJ2-7, with D possibly TRBD1 on 6 matching bases. The ends were cut back, 0 bases at V and 7 bases at J, with 14 bases in the middle. The CDR3 is 14 amino acids. The germline V gene has CDR1 SGHKS and CDR2 YYEKEE (reference sequence). The CDR3 nucleotides read TGTGCCAGCAGCTTGGGACAGGTGGAAAGGGAGCAGTACTTC. Protein sequence: CASSLGQVEREQYF. Drawing the rest from reference TRBV5-5 and TRBJ2-7, the complete variable domain is DAGVTQSPTHLIKTRGQQVTLRCSPISGHKSVSWYQQVLGQGPQFIFQYYEKEERGRGNFPDRFSARQFPNYSSELNVNALLLGDSALYLCASSLGQVEREQYFGPGTRLTVT.

This clonotype has ten or more counts. This chain joins TRBV2 and TRBJ1-2; D gene ambiguous. The CDR3 totals 12 residues. With 6 bases removed from V and 7 bases from J, the gap between germline ends came to 12 bases. The germline V gene has CDR1 SNHLY and CDR2 FYNNEI. CDR3 loop: CASRMQGGGYTF. CDR3 nucleotides: TGTGCCAGCAGAATGCAAGGCGGTGGCTACACCTTC.